The entry that follows covers one T cell receptor beta chain sequence. Its antigen remains unknown. Germline V lookup: CDR1 SEHNR, CDR2 FQNEAQ (reference sequence). V was trimmed by 5 bases and J by 3 bases, leaving 11 bases between them. The CDR3 is 13 residues long. Analyses pooled second doses at about 4 or about 12 weeks. This sample is drawn from a study of T cell responses to AZD1222 COVID-19 vaccine. The method was immunoSEQ multiplex PCR; TCRdb's version includes in-frame clones alone and lacks a portion of them. Counted here are some 180,000 clones, 91% occurring once; the ten biggest clones make up 1.5% to 2%. Study-wide findings and caveats: The reported proportion of spike-specific TCRs targeting unmutated variant regions was nearly half. Donors were mostly white British, more females; clonal diversity possibly underestimated. Researchers took repertoire samples only after the peak T cell response had come.

The chain links TRBV7-9 to TRBJ2-7; perhaps TRBD1 as D (7 bases). This specimen consisted of peripheral blood, obtained 28 days after the second AZD1222 dose. This clonotype originated in an adult who received the AZD1222 COVID-19 vaccine. CDR3 protein: CASSRRDSYEQYF. The CDR3 coding sequence is TGTGCCAGCAGCCGGCGGGACAGCTACGAGCAGTACTTC.